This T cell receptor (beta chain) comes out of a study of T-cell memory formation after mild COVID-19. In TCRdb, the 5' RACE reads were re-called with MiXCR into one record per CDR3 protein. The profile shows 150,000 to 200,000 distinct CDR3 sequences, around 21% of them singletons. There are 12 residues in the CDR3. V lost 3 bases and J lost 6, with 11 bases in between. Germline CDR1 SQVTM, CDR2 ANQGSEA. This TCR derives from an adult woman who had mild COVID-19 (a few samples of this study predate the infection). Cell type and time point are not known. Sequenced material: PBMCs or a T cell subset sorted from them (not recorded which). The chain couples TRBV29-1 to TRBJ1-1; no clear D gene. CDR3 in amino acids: CSVDVGSAEAFF. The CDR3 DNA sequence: TGCAGCGTTGATGTGGGGTCCGCTGAAGCTTTCTTT.